This T cell receptor beta chain was captured by sequencing in a study of blood T cell repertoires in COVID-19. Seattle-derived patients entered the study during active infection and were followed longitudinally. This clone was detected only once. Generated by immunoSEQ multiplex PCR, the TCRdb table keeps only in-frame clones and is missing some. The sample has around 250,000 clones; 90% are singletons. The germline V gene has CDR1 SGHTA and CDR2 FQGNSA. Trimming stripped 4 bases from V and 6 bases from J, with 18 bases between. The CDR3 has 15 residues. This sequence was found in a woman aged 60 to 75 with COVID-19, enrolled during active disease. The genes are TRBV7-2 and TRBJ1-2, with D maybe TRBD1 (5 bases). Material: peripheral blood. CDR3 coding DNA: TGTGCCAGCAGCTCCCGATTTAGGGGCGGGGATGGCTACACCTTC. It translates to CASSSRFRGGDGYTF. Full variable domain (missing parts from reference TRBV7-2 and TRBJ1-2): GAGVSQSPSNKVTEKGKDVELRCDPISGHTALYWYRQSLGQGLEFLIYFQGNSAPDKSGLPSDRFSAERTGGSVSTLTIQRTQQEDSAVYLCASSSRFRGGDGYTFGSGTRLTVV.